The TCR beta chain under discussion was sequenced for a study of cytomegalovirus exposure and HLA in healthy donors. The overall study: In terms of ancestry, the Caucasian-associated cluster contained more than 65% of the approximately 400 genotyped donors. Study-level findings and limits: Donors belonging to an Asian-associated ancestry cluster reportedly showed fewer N-insertions in productive TCRs than the approximately 670-donor mean, according to what a later analysis found. There were some public TCRs occurring in many donors, but most TCR sequences were rare. Immune exposure information comprised only CMV serostatus.

The PCR used 60 Vbeta and 13 Jbeta primers. Profiled with immunoSEQ multiplex PCR; TCRdb holds only in-frame clones, not every one. The sample has about 70,000 clones; just under 75% are singletons. After removal of 0 bases from V and 6 bases from J, the junction contained 6 bases not matched to a gene. CDR1 and CDR2 from the germline V gene are LGHNT and FRNRAP. The CDR3 is 16 amino acids. This clone was recorded a few times. The antigen is not known. This rearrangement joins TRBV12-5 to TRBJ2-7; 12 bases fit TRBD1. Sequencing was performed on PBMCs. The clonotype comes from a human donor in good health. DNA of the CDR3: TGTGCTAGTGGTTTGGTACTAGGGACAGGGGGCCGCGAGCAGTACTTC. Translated: CASGLVLGTGGREQYF.